These 4 T cell receptor beta chains share one sample of origin, sequenced in a study of blood T cell repertoires in COVID-19. Clones were sequenced by immunoSEQ multiplex PCR, and TCRdb holds only the in-frame ones, with some missing. The data hold 150,000 to 200,000 clones, with 86% observed a single time. Source material: peripheral blood. Source of these receptors: a man aged 18 to 30 with acute or convalescent COVID-19.

The V call is TRBV28, the J call TRBJ1-1; weak D call: TRBD1 (5 bases). V gave up 5 bases and J gave up 4 bases, with 14 bases separating them. This CDR3 contains 14 residues. Per germline, CDR1 MDHEN and CDR2 SYDVKM. CDR3 in DNA: TGTGCCAGCAGTACCCCCGGGGGGATCACTGAAGCTTTCTTT. This encodes CASSTPGGITEAFF.

On this clone: Since a much larger clone is just one base distant, this may be a read error. This rearrangement joins TRBV28 to TRBJ1-3; 7 bases agree with TRBD1. The ends lost 7 bases at V and 0 bases at J; junction bases unmatched: 3. The CDR3 runs to 14 residues. Germline-derived CDR1 and CDR2 are MDHEN and SYDVKM. CDR3 in DNA: TGTGCCAGCACCCGGACAGGCTCTGGAAACACCATATATTTT. It encodes CASTRTGSGNTIYF.

The rearrangement joins TRBV15 to TRBJ2-7; TRBD1 might be the D (6 bases). The CDR3 consists of 13 residues. V was trimmed by 1 base and J by 4 bases, leaving 8 bases between them. Germline V gene sequence: CDR1 LNHNV, CDR2 YYDKDF (reference sequence). The CDR3 DNA sequence: TGTGCCACCAGCAGAGCCAGGGGATACGAGCAGTACGTC. It specifies CATSRARGYEQYV.

The chain employs TRBV5-1 and TRBJ1-4; 8 positions agree with TRBD1. J gave up 2 bases and V 4 bases, and 4 bases lay outside the gene matches. The germline gives CDR1 SGHRS, CDR2 YFSETQ. CDR3 length: 15 residues. The CDR3 sequence is CASSPRTGTNEKLFF. Written as DNA, the CDR3 is TGCGCCAGCAGCCCCCGGACAGGGACTAATGAAAAACTGTTTTTT.